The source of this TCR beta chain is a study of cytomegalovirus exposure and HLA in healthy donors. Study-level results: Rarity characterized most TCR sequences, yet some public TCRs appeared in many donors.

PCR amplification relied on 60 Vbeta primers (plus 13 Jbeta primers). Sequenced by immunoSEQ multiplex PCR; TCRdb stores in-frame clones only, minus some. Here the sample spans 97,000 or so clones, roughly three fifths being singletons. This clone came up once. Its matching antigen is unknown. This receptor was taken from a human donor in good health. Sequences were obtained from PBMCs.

The CDR3, as DNA: TGTGCCAGCAGTTTACTGTCTAGCGGGAGTATGGAGACCCAGTACTTC. As protein: CASSLLSSGSMETQYF. The chain recombines TRBV28 with TRBJ2-5, with 10 nucleotides matching TRBD2. Losses at the gene ends were 2 bases for V and 5 bases for J; bases not matched to a gene: 8. In germline, CDR1 is MDHEN, CDR2 SYDVKM. The CDR3 has 16 residues.